The 32 T cell receptor beta chains below were found in one sample sequenced in a study of blood T cell repertoires in COVID-19. The protocol was immunoSEQ multiplex PCR, while the TCRdb copy is restricted to in-frame clones and leaves out a portion. This sample has 45,000 to 50,000 clones, with over 80% found just once. Sequencing input: peripheral blood. Receptors were obtained from a man older than 75 in a cohort sampled during active COVID-19.

In its sample, this clone was seen a few times. This chain joins TRBV28 and TRBJ1-2, with D tentatively TRBD1 (5 bases). Trimming took 1 base from V and 4 from J, leaving 13 bases between them. This CDR3 has 15 amino acids. In germline, CDR1 is MDHEN, CDR2 SYDVKM. CDR3 protein: CASSLFYRWGYGYTF. As DNA, the CDR3 is TGTGCCAGCAGTTTATTTTACAGGTGGGGCTATGGCTACACCTTC.

Details on this clone: One junction end disagrees with the germline gene, perhaps due to a read error. The V gene is TRBV6-6, the J gene TRBJ1-1, with 8 nucleotides matching TRBD1. The CDR3 length is 16 residues. The germline V gene has CDR1 MNHNY and CDR2 SVGAGI (reference sequence). The CDR3 DNA sequence: TGTGCCAGCAGTGACTCAGGGGGCGGATTGTTCACTGAAGCTTTCTTT. Translating gives CASSDSGGGLFTEAFF.

The J gene is TRBJ2-4, the V gene TRBV5-1, with D possibly being TRBD2 (6 bases). The ends were cut back, 5 bases at V and 0 bases at J, with 18 bases in the middle. The CDR3 loop spans 17 amino acids. Germline CDR1 and CDR2: SGHRS and YFSETQ. This CDR3 reads CASRELAWDLAKNIQYF. DNA of the CDR3: TGCGCCAGCAGGGAACTAGCTTGGGATTTAGCCAAAAACATTCAGTACTTC.

The chain has TRBV30 and TRBJ1-2; D is unresolved. Trimming shortened V by 2 bases and J by 6 bases, and 10 bases separated the two germline ends. Looked up from germline, CDR1 is GTSNPN and CDR2 is SVGIG (reference sequence). This CDR3 is 12 amino acids long. CDR3 amino acids: CAWSTWEHGYTF. For the CDR3, the DNA is TGTGCCTGGAGTACTTGGGAGCATGGCTACACCTTC.

This clone appeared a few times. The genes are TRBV3-1 (or the pseudogene TRBV3-2) and TRBJ1-1; 8 bases fit TRBD1. The junction had 8 bases not matched to a gene; V was cut back by 6 bases and J by 5 bases. Germline CDR1 reads LGHDT; CDR2 reads YNNKEL (reference sequence). The CDR3 runs to 14 residues. The CDR3, as DNA: TGTGCCAGCAGTCTCAGGGGGCGGAGGACTGAAGCTTTCTTT. Its protein is CASSLRGRRTEAFF.

The genes are TRBV5-6 and TRBJ1-1, with 8 bases aligning to TRBD1. Unmatched junction bases numbered 13, after V lost 1 base and J lost 5 bases. Germline CDR1 is SGHDT and CDR2 is YYEEEE. The CDR3 extends over 17 amino acids. CDR3 region: CASSLIGKQGGRTEAFF. The CDR3 nucleotides are TGTGCCAGCAGCTTGATTGGAAAACAGGGGGGAAGGACTGAAGCTTTCTTT. Complete variable domain (other parts from reference TRBV5-6 and TRBJ1-1): DAGVTQSPTHLIKTRGQQVTLRCSPKSGHDTVSWYQQALGQGPQFIFQYYEEEERQRGNFPDRFSGHQFPNYSSELNVNALLLGDSALYLCASSLIGKQGGRTEAFFGQGTRLTVV.

The V call is TRBV7-8, the J call TRBJ2-1; TRBD1 matches 8 bases. This CDR3 has 14 residues. Germline values: CDR1 SGHVS, CDR2 FQNEAQ. Unmatched junction bases numbered 9, after V lost 5 bases and J lost 9 bases. CDR3 in DNA: TGTGCCAGCAGCCTCGGTTCAGGGGGCGGTGAGCAGTTCTTC. It translates to CASSLGSGGGEQFF.

This clone showed up just a few times. This sequence joins TRBV7-8 and TRBJ2-7, with 7 bases identical to TRBD1. The CDR3 is 17 amino acids. The ends lost 5 bases at V and 1 base at J; junction bases unmatched: 14. Germline assignment: CDR1 SGHVS and CDR2 FQNEAQ. CDR3 DNA: TGTGCCAGCAGCAGTGGACAGGCGCGGGTAAGATCCTACGAGCAGTACTTC. Translation gives CASSSGQARVRSYEQYF.

The chain is built from TRBV11-2 and TRBJ1-2; perhaps TRBD1 as D (5 bases). Germline lookup yields CDR1 SGHAT and CDR2 FQNNGV. The CDR3 runs 14 residues. Between the trimmed V and J ends, which lost 0 bases and 2 bases, there was a span of 7 bases. The CDR3 DNA reads as TGTGCCAGCAGCTTAGATAGGACAAACTATGGCTACACCTTC. Translation gives CASSLDRTNYGYTF.

This clone was seen a few times. The V and J genes are TRBV7-9 and TRBJ2-5, with 7 bases lining up with TRBD2. The CDR3 contains 15 residues. Germline V gene sequence: CDR1 SEHNR, CDR2 FQNEAQ (reference sequence). Germline trimming cut 11 bases from V and 2 bases from J; bases unmatched to any gene: 14. CDR3 protein: CAWGGPNENQETQYF. The CDR3 DNA follows: TGTGCCTGGGGAGGGCCGAACGAAAATCAAGAGACCCAGTACTTC.

The chain joins TRBV2 to TRBJ1-5, with a weak D call TRBD1 (5 bases). CDR3 size: 14 residues. The V end was cut by 3 bases, the J end by 0 bases, with 6 bases between. CDR1 is SNHLY, CDR2 FYNNEI, per germline. The CDR3 region is CASSEQGSNQPQHF. CDR3 sequence (DNA): TGTGCCAGCAGTGAGCAGGGTAGCAATCAGCCCCAGCATTTT.

Only one count was recorded for this clone. The gene calls are TRBV12-3 or TRBV12-4 and TRBJ2-1, with 10 bases lining up with TRBD2. CDR3 length: 12 amino acids. V dropped 6 bases and J dropped 15; count of bases not matched to a gene: 8. This chain's CDR3 is CASRKLAGELFF. The CDR3 nucleotides read TGTGCCAGCAGAAAGCTAGCGGGAGAGTTGTTCTTC.

The chain is built from TRBV7-2 and TRBJ2-5; the match to TRBD2 covers 7 bases. The CDR3 length is 15 residues. Germline trimming cut 1 base from V and 1 base from J; bases unmatched to any gene: 3. Germline CDR1 reads SGHTA; CDR2 reads FQGNSA. The CDR3 sequence is CASSLGGGIQETQYF. As DNA, the CDR3 is TGTGCCAGCAGCTTAGGCGGGGGAATCCAAGAGACCCAGTACTTC.

This clone was detected only once. V is TRBV3-1 (or the pseudogene TRBV3-2) and J is TRBJ2-5; 11 bases are a match to TRBD2. Looked up from germline, CDR1 is LGHDT and CDR2 is YNNKEL (reference sequence). The V gene end was trimmed by 1 base and the J gene end by 12 bases; junction bases not matched to a gene: 7. CDR3 length equals 14 residues. CDR3 protein: CASSQALAGASKYF. Here the CDR3 DNA reads TGTGCCAGCAGCCAAGCACTAGCGGGGGCGTCAAAGTACTTC.

Of note for this clone: The CDR3 end shows no conserved phenylalanine or tryptophan, and so a read error is likely. The chain employs TRBV5-4 and TRBJ1-2, with a weak D call TRBD1 (5 bases). From germline, CDR1 is SGHNT and CDR2 YYREEE (reference sequence). The CDR3 has 13 amino acids. V shed 1 base and J shed 8 bases, with 12 bases lying between them. CDR3 coding DNA: TGTGCCAGCAGCTTGTGGGGGGGAGAGGGCTACACCCTC. Its protein is CASSLWGGEGYTL.

This chain uses TRBV6-1 with TRBJ1-5, with D uncertain. The germline gives CDR1 MNHNS, CDR2 SASEGT. V was trimmed by 0 bases and J by 3 bases, leaving 9 bases between them. This CDR3 has 15 amino acids. In DNA form, the CDR3 reads TGTGCCAGCAGTGAAGCCACAGCTATCAATCAGCCCCAGCATTTT. It yields the protein CASSEATAINQPQHF.

This clone was found a few times. V usage is TRBV10-1 and J usage is TRBJ2-1; the match to TRBD2 covers 14 bases. V trimming: 6 bases; J trimming: 16 bases; junction bases outside the gene matches: 5. This CDR3 region has 12 residues. Germline V gene data show CDR1 as WNHNN and CDR2 as SYGVQD (reference sequence). Written as DNA, the CDR3 is TGCGCCAGCAGAGGGACTAGCGGGGGACTATTCTTC. As protein: CASRGTSGGLFF.

The chain is built from TRBV6-6 and TRBJ1-2; 7 bases align to TRBD1. The CDR3 has 12 residues. J lost 3 bases, V lost 6 bases, and 1 base had no gene match. CDR1 is MNHNY, CDR2 SVGAGI, per germline (reference sequence). In nucleotides, the CDR3 is TGTGCCAGCAGCACAGGGGACTATGGCTACACCTTC. Its protein is CASSTGDYGYTF.

This sequence joins TRBV7-2 and TRBJ2-3; D may be TRBD1 (5 bases). The V gene's germline CDR1 is SGHTA and CDR2 FQGNSA. Trimming stripped 4 bases from V and 6 bases from J, with 11 bases between. The CDR3 covers 13 residues. The CDR3 DNA sequence: TGTGCCAGCAGCTCAACAGGACCCGATACGCAGTATTTT. Protein: CASSSTGPDTQYF.

The chain carries TRBV5-1 and TRBJ1-2, with no clear D. The CDR3 covers 15 residues. The V end was cut by 0 bases, the J end by 5 bases, with 14 bases between. Germline CDR1 and CDR2: SGHRS and YFSETQ. The CDR3 DNA follows: TGCGCCAGCAGCTTGGTTGGGGAGACTGGGTATGGCTACACCTTC. Amino acids: CASSLVGETGYGYTF.

V and J are TRBV27 and TRBJ2-1; 7 bases fit TRBD1. From germline, CDR1 is MNHEY and CDR2 SMNVEV (reference sequence). The CDR3 loop spans 15 amino acids. J was trimmed by 2 bases and V by 1 base; bases with no gene match: 2. The CDR3 sequence: CASSLLGGAYNEQFF. The DNA of the CDR3 is TGTGCCAGCAGTTTATTAGGGGGCGCCTACAATGAGCAGTTCTTC.

This rearrangement joins TRBV16 to TRBJ1-2; 7 nucleotides match TRBD1. The germline CDR1 and CDR2 sequences are KGHSY and FQNENV. This CDR3 contains 15 residues. V shed 4 bases, J shed 3 bases, and the junction held 8 bases outside the gene matches. The CDR3 spells CASSLGRGGDYGYTF. As DNA, the CDR3 is TGTGCCAGCAGCCTCGGGAGAGGGGGCGACTATGGCTACACCTTC.

This clone was observed a few times. This chain uses TRBV5-1 with TRBJ2-7, with 8 nucleotides matching TRBD2. Germline values: CDR1 SGHRS, CDR2 YFSETQ. The CDR3 is made up of 17 amino acids. V lost 0 bases to trimming and J lost 7 bases; unmatched junction nucleotides: 15. The CDR3 DNA is TGCGCCAGCAGCTTGGCCGGGACTGGGACTAGGCGGTTGGAGCAGTACTTC. It specifies CASSLAGTGTRRLEQYF.

This clone was counted a few times. This sequence joins TRBV6-6 and TRBJ1-3; 8 positions agree with TRBD1. The germline gives CDR1 MNHNY, CDR2 SVGAGI (reference sequence). The length of the CDR3 is 13 residues. The V and J ends lost 6 bases and 6 bases, in that order; junction bases with no gene match: 4. The CDR3 here is CASSGQGENTIYF. The CDR3 DNA is TGTGCCAGCAGCGGACAGGGAGAAAACACCATATATTTT.

This chain connects TRBV7-9 to TRBJ1-4, with unresolved D. The germline V gene has CDR1 SEHNR and CDR2 FQNEAQ (reference sequence). The CDR3 extends over 15 amino acids. V shed 6 bases and J shed 3 bases, with 14 bases lying between them. The CDR3 bases are TGTGCCAGCAGTAGAGAGCCCTCTTCTAATGAAAAACTGTTTTTT. Translated, it gives CASSREPSSNEKLFF.

The V call is TRBV5-1, the J call TRBJ1-1; 7 positions agree with TRBD1. The germline gives CDR1 SGHRS, CDR2 YFSETQ. With 3 bases clipped from V and 5 bases from J, the junction kept 13 bases outside the gene matches. The CDR3 is made up of 16 amino acids. CDR3 in amino acids: CASSSNPGTAGTEAFF. CDR3 in DNA: TGCGCCAGCAGCTCCAACCCAGGGACAGCTGGTACTGAAGCTTTCTTT.

The chain employs TRBV5-4 and TRBJ2-2, with TRBD1 matching over 7 bases. V shed 1 base and J 0 bases; nucleotides not matched to a gene: 3. This CDR3 contains 16 residues. Germline V CDR1 and CDR2: SGHNT, YYREEE (reference sequence). The CDR3 is CASSLNRGANTGELFF. Here the CDR3 DNA reads TGTGCCAGCAGCTTGAACAGGGGCGCGAACACCGGGGAGCTGTTTTTT.

The rearrangement uses TRBV18 and TRBJ1-2; 11 bases are shared with TRBD1. With V trimmed by 5 bases and J by 0 bases, 5 bases remained unmatched. Germline CDR1 reads KGHSH; CDR2 reads LQKENI. The length of the CDR3 is 16 residues. CDR3 sequence (DNA): TGTGCCAGCTCATCGCCGGGACAGGGGGCTAACTATGGCTACACCTTC. This translates into CASSSPGQGANYGYTF.

The CDR3 region has the DNA TGTGCCAGTAGTATCAGGTTAGCGGGAGCCGAGCAGTACTTC. Translated, it gives CASSIRLAGAEQYF. The V call is TRBV19, the J call TRBJ2-7, with 9 bases identical to TRBD2. There are 14 residues in the CDR3. The ends lost 3 bases at V and 6 bases at J; junction bases unmatched: 6. CDR1 and CDR2 from the germline V gene are LNHDA and SQIVND (reference sequence).

This chain joins TRBV5-1 and TRBJ1-2, with D perhaps matching TRBD1 (5 bases). The CDR3 has 17 amino acids. V was cut by 0 bases and J by 1 base, with 16 bases left in between. Germline V gene sequence: CDR1 SGHRS, CDR2 YFSETQ. The CDR3 DNA reads TGCGCCAGCAGCTTGGGGGCAGGGCAGACCCTTAACTATGGCTACACCTTC. Its translation is CASSLGAGQTLNYGYTF. Supplemented by reference TRBV5-1 and TRBJ1-2, the full variable domain reads KAGVTQTPRYLIKTRGQQVTLSCSPISGHRSVSWYQQTPGQGLQFLFEYFSETQRNKGNFPGRFSGRQFSNSRSEMNVSTLELGDSALYLCASSLGAGQTLNYGYTFGSGTRLTVV.

This clone was seen once. The J gene is TRBJ2-1, the V gene TRBV28; D is perhaps TRBD1 (6 bases). The CDR3 totals 13 residues. Germline V gene lookup returns CDR1 MDHEN and CDR2 SYDVKM. The germline V and J ends were trimmed by 5 bases and 12 bases, with 17 bases remaining between them. The CDR3 nucleotides are TGTGCCAGCAGTGCCCCAGGGGTAAAGGTGCAGTTCTTC. Protein sequence: CASSAPGVKVQFF.

This clone has only one observation. The chain combines TRBV28 with TRBJ2-3, with D possibly matching TRBD1 (8 bases). The CDR3 length is 15 residues. The germline CDR1 and CDR2 sequences are MDHEN and SYDVKM. The V gene lost 5 bases and the J gene lost 2 bases, with 14 bases spanning the gap. This CDR3 is CASSQTGGDTDTQYF. CDR3 coding DNA: TGTGCCAGCAGTCAAACAGGGGGGGACACAGATACGCAGTATTTT. Full variable domain (outside the CDR3, taken from reference TRBV28 and TRBJ2-3): DVKVTQSSRYLVKRTGEKVFLECVQDMDHENMFWYRQDPGLGLRLIYFSYDVKMKEKGDIPEGYSVSREKKERFSLILESASTNQTSMYLCASSQTGGDTDTQYFGPGTRLTVL.